This TCR beta chain is from a study of blood T cell repertoires in COVID-19 (dated by TCRdb to the early 2020s). Concerning the study at large: Samples from collaborators originated in the United States, Italy and Spain and spanned both the acute and convalescent phases of COVID-19. The prospective study material was composed of cDNA or gDNA derived from T cells, B-cell-depleted T cells, or PBMCs. Subjects who had been exposed to COVID-19, were actively infected with it, or had recovered from it provided the deeply sampled blood TCRbeta repertoires that made up the dataset. A freely available public database, intended as a resource for researchers studying the immune response to SARS-CoV-2, is where the repertoires were released. The samples were drawn from two sources: the first 160 participants of the ongoing ImmuneRACE study, and 1,254 subjects contributed by 6 global collaborators. A de-identified subject ID, COVID-19 status, age in years and sex were almost always included in the sample metadata. Where available, HLA class I and class II types were obtained from metadata supplied by the sample provider rather than from assay-based typing.

Beyond this particular receptor, the publication reports: The amount of clinical and demographic metadata varied by source and participant and was provided uncurated.

The germline V gene encodes CDR1 SGHNT and CDR2 YYREEE (reference sequence). At the junction V is shortened by 2 bases and J by 7 bases; bases outside the gene matches: 5. CDR3 length: 13 amino acids, cysteine to phenylalanine. CDR3 DNA only is kept here, 39 bases in frame from base 1. On this clone: Its antigen remains unidentified. Within one base of it there is no much larger clone, and no base qualities were kept.

TCRbeta CDR3 regions were amplified from genomic DNA by means of the immunoSEQ Assay, a bias-controlled multiplex PCR. As for how the authors treated the data: Nucleated cell counts per sample were estimated from amplification of reference gene primers within the assay. To quantify the absolute abundance of each unique TCRbeta CDR3 rearrangement, sequence reads were collapsed and filtered. Productive Simpson clonality was computed per sample as the square root of Simpson's diversity index over productive rearrangements. The table was pulled from immuneACCESS by TCRdb, which kept in-frame rearrangements only. Such tables lose some clones; where checked, under half of the loss comes from unresolved V genes, and the rest has no known cause. V, J and clone size are those of that table, while D and trimming were read from the DNA. This sample lists tens of thousands of clones; roughly 82% were detected once. Jointly, the top ten make up 18% of the sample.

Each collaborating institution followed its own protocols to collect whole blood in K2EDTA tubes. For TCRbeta analysis, collaborators shipped samples in one of three forms: frozen whole blood, isolated PBMCs, or DNA extracted from either of those sample types. This receptor was taken from a human donor in a cohort sampled during active COVID-19. Rearrangement joined TRBV5-4 to TRBJ2-7, with 8 bases in between that match TRBD1. Sequenced material: peripheral blood. The CDR3 is CASSFQGAKEQYF. The bases read TGTGCCAGCAGCTTCCAGGGGGCGAAGGAGCAGTACTTC.